The T cell receptor beta chain under discussion was sequenced for a study of cytomegalovirus exposure and HLA in healthy donors. The CDR3 covers 13 residues. V was shortened by 6 bases and J by 8 bases, with 17 bases between the two germline ends. Looked up from germline, CDR1 is MNHEY and CDR2 is SMNVEV (reference sequence). Whole-study findings and limits: Earlier analysis found most TCR beta V segments productive about 87% or about 30% of the time.

Notes on this clone: Its antigen is undetermined.

PCR employed 60 Vbeta and 13 Jbeta primers. Only in-frame clones appear in the TCRdb table, and some are missing; sequencing was by immunoSEQ multiplex PCR. Among tens of thousands of clones, about 80% were seen once, and the ten largest hold over 1.1%. This TCR derives from a male donor in good health and CMV-seronegative. Sequencing input: PBMCs. The chain has TRBV27 and TRBJ2-7; tentative D call: TRBD1 (7 bases). The DNA of the CDR3 is TGTGCCAGCAGCGACGGAGGGGGCGGGCAGCAGTACTTC. It is translated as CASSDGGGGQQYF.